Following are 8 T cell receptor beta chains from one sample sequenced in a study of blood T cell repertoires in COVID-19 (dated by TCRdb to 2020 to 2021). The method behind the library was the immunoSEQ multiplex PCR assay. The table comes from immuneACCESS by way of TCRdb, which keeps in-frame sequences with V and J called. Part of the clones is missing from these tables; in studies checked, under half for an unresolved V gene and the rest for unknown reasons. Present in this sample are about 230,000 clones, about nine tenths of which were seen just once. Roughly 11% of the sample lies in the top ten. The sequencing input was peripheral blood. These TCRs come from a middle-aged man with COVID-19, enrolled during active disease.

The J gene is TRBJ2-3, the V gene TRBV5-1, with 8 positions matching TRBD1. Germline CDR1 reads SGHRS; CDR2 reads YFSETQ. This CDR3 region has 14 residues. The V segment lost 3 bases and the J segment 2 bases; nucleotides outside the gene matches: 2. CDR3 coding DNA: TGCGCCAGCAGCTCGGGACAGGACACAGATACGCAGTATTTT. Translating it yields CASSSGQDTDTQYF.

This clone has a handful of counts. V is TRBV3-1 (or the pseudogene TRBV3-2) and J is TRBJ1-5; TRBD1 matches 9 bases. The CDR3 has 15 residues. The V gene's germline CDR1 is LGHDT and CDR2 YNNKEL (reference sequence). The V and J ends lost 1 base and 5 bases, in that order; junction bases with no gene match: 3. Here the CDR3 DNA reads TGTGCCAGCAGCCAAGGGACAGGGGCCCATCAGCCCCAGCATTTT. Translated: CASSQGTGAHQPQHF.

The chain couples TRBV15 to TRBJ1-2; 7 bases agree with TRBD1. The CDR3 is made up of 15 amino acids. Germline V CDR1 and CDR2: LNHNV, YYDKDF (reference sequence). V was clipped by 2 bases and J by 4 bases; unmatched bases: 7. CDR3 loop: CATSRSRTGAYGYTF. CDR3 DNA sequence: TGTGCCACCAGCAGAAGTCGGACAGGAGCCTATGGCTACACCTTC. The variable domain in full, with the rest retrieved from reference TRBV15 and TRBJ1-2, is DAMVIQNPRYQVTQFGKPVTLSCSQTLNHNVMYWYQQKSSQAPKLLFHYYDKDFNNEADTPDNFQSRRPNTSFCFLDIRSPGLGDTAMYLCATSRSRTGAYGYTFGSGTRLTVV.

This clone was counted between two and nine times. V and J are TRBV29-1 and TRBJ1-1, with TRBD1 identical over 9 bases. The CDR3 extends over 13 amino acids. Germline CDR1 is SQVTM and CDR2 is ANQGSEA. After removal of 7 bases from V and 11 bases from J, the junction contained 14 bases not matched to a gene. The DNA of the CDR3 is TGCAGCGCCGTACAGGGGGCGCGAAGTAAGGCTTTCTTT. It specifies CSAVQGARSKAFF.

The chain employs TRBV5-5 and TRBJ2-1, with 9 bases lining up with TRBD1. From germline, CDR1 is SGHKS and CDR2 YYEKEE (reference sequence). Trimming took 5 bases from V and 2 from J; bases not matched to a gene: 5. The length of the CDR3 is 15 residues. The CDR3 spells CASRATGGPYNEQFF. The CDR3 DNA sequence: TGTGCCAGCAGGGCGACAGGGGGACCCTACAATGAGCAGTTCTTC.

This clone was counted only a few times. The CDR3 DNA reads TGTGCCAGCAGCCCTCACCCAGGGGGCGAGCAGTACTTC. Its translation: CASSPHPGGEQYF. The chain links TRBV16 to TRBJ2-7, with 7 bases aligning to TRBD1. This CDR3 comprises 13 residues. The J segment lost 6 bases and the V segment lost 4 bases, leaving 6 bases of the junction unmatched. CDR1 KGHSY and CDR2 FQNENV come from the germline V gene.

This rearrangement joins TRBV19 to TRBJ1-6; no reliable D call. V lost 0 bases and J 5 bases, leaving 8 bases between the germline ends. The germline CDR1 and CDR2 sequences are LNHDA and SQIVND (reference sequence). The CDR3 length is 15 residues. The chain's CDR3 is CASSIEADDNSPLHF. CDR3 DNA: TGTGCCAGTAGTATAGAGGCGGATGATAATTCACCCCTCCACTTT.

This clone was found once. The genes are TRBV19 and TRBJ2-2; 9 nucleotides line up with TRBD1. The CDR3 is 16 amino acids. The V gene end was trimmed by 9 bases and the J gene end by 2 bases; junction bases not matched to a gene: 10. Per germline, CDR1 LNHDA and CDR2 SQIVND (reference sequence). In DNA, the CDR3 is TGTGCCAGCGGGGAGGGGGGACAGGGAAACACCGGGGAGCTGTTTTTT. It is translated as CASGEGGQGNTGELFF. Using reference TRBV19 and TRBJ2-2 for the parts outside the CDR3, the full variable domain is DGGITQSPKYLFRKEGQNVTLSCEQNLNHDAMYWYRQDPGQGLRLIYYSQIVNDFQKGDIAEGYSVSREKKESFPLTVTSAQKNPTAFYLCASGEGGQGNTGELFFGEGSRLTVL.